The 31 T cell receptor beta chains below all came from one sample that was sequenced in a study of blood T cells in healthy people across ages. Primed by a sample-barcoded 5' primer and a J-beta primer mix, a second PCR proceeded for about 7 to 11 cycles. TCRdb fed the 5' RACE reads into MiXCR, producing one record per CDR3 protein. The sample lists 380,000 or so distinct CDR3 sequences; about 49% were seen once. Sequenced material: blood. The receptors shown here come from a man aged 60 to 69 in good health.

A note on this clonotype: This could be a read error, since a much larger clone is one nucleotide away. V gene TRBV20-1 combines with J gene TRBJ2-7; D is ambiguous. Between the trimmed V and J ends, which lost 3 bases and 7 bases, there was a span of 16 bases. The CDR3 runs 13 residues. CDR1 is DFQATT and CDR2 is SNEGSKA in the germline V gene (reference sequence). CDR3 in amino acids: CSASLGSGREQYF. The CDR3 DNA reads as TGCAGTGCTAGTTTAGGATCAGGAAGGGAGCAGTACTTC.

This clonotype occurred many times. The chain joins TRBV5-1 to TRBJ2-1; the match to TRBD2 covers 9 bases. Looked up from germline, CDR1 is SGHRS and CDR2 is YFSETQ. The CDR3 spans 14 residues. After removal of 0 bases from V and 8 bases from J, the junction contained 3 bases not matched to a gene. CDR3 region: CASSLALAGDEQFF. CDR3 DNA: TGCGCCAGCAGCTTGGCACTAGCGGGTGATGAGCAGTTCTTC.

V usage is TRBV20-1 and J usage is TRBJ1-1; 9 nucleotides line up with TRBD1. Trimming cost V 6 bases and J 1 base; bases outside gene matches: 6. The CDR3 consists of 14 residues. Germline V gene data show CDR1 as DFQATT and CDR2 as SNEGSKA (reference sequence). The CDR3 loop reads CSAPRTGANTEAFF. The CDR3 DNA reads TGCAGTGCACCGAGGACAGGGGCGAACACTGAAGCTTTCTTT.

The V gene is TRBV21-1, the J gene TRBJ2-4; TRBD1, the table's D call, lacks a check against the DNA. TRBJ2-7 explains the end of the DNA better; the J call may be wrong. TRBV21-1 counts as a pseudogene. The CDR3 has 15 residues. The CDR3 bases are TGTGCCAGCAGCAAAGCTCCTACAGGGACCTACGAGCAGTACTTC. This codes for CASSKAPTGTYEQYF.

Here the CDR3 DNA reads TGCAGTGCTAGATTGGTGGGGCCTCTAGATGAGCAGTTCTTC. Its translation is CSARLVGPLDEQFF. The rearrangement uses TRBV20-1 and TRBJ2-1; tentative D call: TRBD1 (5 bases). From germline, CDR1 is DFQATT and CDR2 SNEGSKA (reference sequence). V shed 2 bases and J shed 8 bases, with 16 bases lying between them. This CDR3 contains 14 residues.

Concerning this clonotype itself: Since a much larger clone is just one base distant, this may be a read error. Here the CDR3 reads CSAWTESDDEQYF. For the CDR3, the DNA is TGCAGTGCTTGGACTGAATCGGACGACGAGCAGTACTTC. The rearrangement uses TRBV20-1 and TRBJ2-7, with D perhaps matching TRBD2 (5 bases). Trimming took 5 bases from V and 5 from J, leaving 16 bases between them. This CDR3 spans 13 amino acids. Germline V gene sequence: CDR1 DFQATT, CDR2 SNEGSKA (reference sequence).

The chain employs TRBV12-3 or TRBV12-4 and TRBJ2-3; D perhaps matches TRBD1 (6 bases). V dropped 3 bases and J dropped 4 bases, with 11 bases sitting between them. The CDR3 is made up of 14 amino acids. The CDR3 loop is CASSFGGESDTQYF. DNA of the CDR3: TGTGCCAGCAGTTTTGGGGGCGAGTCAGATACGCAGTATTTT.

This clonotype was counted ten times or more. This sequence joins TRBV28 and TRBJ2-3, with 9 positions matching TRBD2. J was trimmed by 0 bases and V by 8 bases; bases with no gene match: 9. CDR3 length: 16 amino acids. CDR1 and CDR2 (germline): MDHEN, SYDVKM. The CDR3 DNA sequence: TGTGCCAGCTGGCCGGGACTAGCACCGAGCACAGATACGCAGTATTTT. Protein sequence: CASWPGLAPSTDTQYF. Supplemented by reference TRBV28 and TRBJ2-3, the full variable domain reads DVKVTQSSRYLVKRTGEKVFLECVQDMDHENMFWYRQDPGLGLRLIYFSYDVKMKEKGDIPEGYSVSREKKERFSLILESASTNQTSMYLCASWPGLAPSTDTQYFGPGTRLTVL.

This chain uses TRBV5-1 with TRBJ2-3; 8 bases are a match to TRBD2. Germline V lookup: CDR1 SGHRS, CDR2 YFSETQ. V shed 0 bases, J shed 8 bases, and the junction held 5 bases outside the gene matches. The CDR3 contains 14 residues. Here the CDR3 DNA reads TGCGCCAGCAGCTTGGACGGGGGGGGCCGTACGCAGTATTTT. It yields the protein CASSLDGGGRTQYF.

This clonotype was found a few times. The chain employs TRBV12-3 or TRBV12-4 and TRBJ2-7; D is unresolved. Deletions cut 7 bases from V and 0 bases from J, with 13 bases between. This CDR3 has 14 residues. This CDR3 is CASTKSTHSYEQYF. The CDR3 DNA is TGTGCCAGCACCAAATCGACTCACTCCTACGAGCAGTACTTC.

The chain uses TRBV7-2 and TRBJ1-2; no definite D call. Germline CDR1 and CDR2: SGHTA and FQGNSA. Trimming took 3 bases from V and 8 from J, leaving 7 bases between them. CDR3 length: 11 residues. CDR3 sequence reads: CASSFKGGYTF. For the CDR3, the DNA is TGTGCCAGCAGCTTTAAAGGAGGCTACACCTTC.

This clonotype has just a few counts. V and J are TRBV6-5 and TRBJ2-7, with a tentative D call TRBD1 (5 bases). Germline assignment: CDR1 MNHEY and CDR2 SVGAGI. Trimming pared 6 bases from V and 5 bases from J, leaving 17 bases between. This CDR3 contains 14 residues. The DNA for the CDR3 is TGTGCCAGCAGACGACAGATTTCAAGGAACGAGCAGTACTTC. Translated, it gives CASRRQISRNEQYF.

Note on this clonotype: Sequence at one end of the junction differs from germline and may be a read error. The chain carries TRBV6-2 or TRBV6-3 and TRBJ2-5; 8 bases align to TRBD1. CDR3 length: 14 amino acids. Germline V lookup: CDR1 MNHEY, CDR2 SVGEGT. The CDR3, as DNA: TGTGCCAGCAGTGACTCCGGGACAGGAAGGACCCAGTACTTC. Its protein is CASSDSGTGRTQYF.

The CDR3 region has the DNA TGTGCCAGCAGTGAGGGGCAGTACTTC. Translated: CASSEGQYF. V and J are TRBV25-1 and TRBJ2-7; D unresolved. Germline CDR1 reads MGHDK; CDR2 reads SYGVNS. CDR3 length equals 9 residues. The germline V and J ends were trimmed by 3 bases and 9 bases, with 3 bases remaining between them.

The chain recombines TRBV10-3 with TRBJ2-7; D is possibly TRBD2 (6 bases). Germline V gene lookup returns CDR1 ENHRY and CDR2 SYGVKD. The V end lost 6 bases, the J end lost 0 bases, and 6 bases lay between the germline ends. The CDR3 extends over 12 amino acids. The DNA of the CDR3 is TGTGCCATCAGGGAGGGCTCCTACGAGCAGTACTTC. It specifies CAIREGSYEQYF.

This sequence joins TRBV10-3 and TRBJ2-3; 10 bases line up with TRBD2. V lost 2 bases, J lost 3 bases, and 5 bases stayed unmatched. Germline V CDR1 and CDR2: ENHRY, SYGVKD. The CDR3 runs to 16 residues. CDR3 region: CAISEASGSRTDTQYF. Written as DNA, the CDR3 is TGTGCCATCAGTGAGGCTAGCGGGAGTAGGACAGATACGCAGTATTTT.

The V and J genes are TRBV27 and TRBJ1-2, with 8 bases identical to TRBD1. The CDR3 consists of 15 residues. Unmatched junction bases numbered 8, after V lost 5 bases and J lost 3 bases. Per the germline V gene, CDR1 is MNHEY and CDR2 is SMNVEV (reference sequence). In DNA, the CDR3 is TGTGCCAGCAGTCCCCGGACAGGGAAAGACTATGGCTACACCTTC. This gives the protein CASSPRTGKDYGYTF.

This clonotype was recorded at least ten times. The V gene is TRBV10-3, the J gene TRBJ2-7, with D maybe TRBD2 (5 bases). Germline V gives CDR1 ENHRY, CDR2 SYGVKD. This CDR3 has 12 amino acids. V gave up 11 bases and J gave up 0 bases, with 11 bases separating them. In nucleotides, the CDR3 is TGTGCCGCCCGCCGGGACTCCTACGAGCAGTACTTC. As protein: CAARRDSYEQYF.

The V gene is TRBV6-2 or TRBV6-3, the J gene TRBJ2-7; D might be TRBD2 (6 bases). Trimming removed 8 bases from V and 0 bases from J, with 14 bases in between. Germline V gene lookup returns CDR1 MNHEY and CDR2 SVGEGT. The CDR3 runs to 14 residues. CDR3 in DNA: TGTGCCAGCCGTACGGGGACTTACTCCTACGAGCAGTACTTC. Protein sequence: CASRTGTYSYEQYF.

This sequence joins TRBV6-2 or TRBV6-3 and TRBJ2-5; D is undetermined. Germline loops: CDR1 MNHEY, CDR2 SVGEGT. The length of the CDR3 is 12 residues. The V end was cut by 0 bases, the J end by 7 bases, with 6 bases between. This CDR3 is CASSYSRGTQYF. The CDR3 DNA reads TGTGCCAGCAGTTACTCTCGAGGGACCCAGTACTTC.

The V gene is TRBV5-6, the J gene TRBJ2-2; D remains ambiguous. V dropped 2 bases and J dropped 4 bases, with 6 bases sitting between them. CDR1 is SGHDT, CDR2 YYEEEE, per germline. The CDR3 has 13 residues. The CDR3 spells CASSFTATGELFF. For the CDR3, the DNA is TGTGCCAGCAGCTTCACTGCCACCGGGGAGCTGTTTTTT.

The chain recombines TRBV12-3 or TRBV12-4 with TRBJ2-7, with 9 bases that match TRBD1. The trim removed 5 bases at V and 0 bases at J, leaving 5 bases unmatched. The CDR3 has 15 residues. CDR3 residues: CASSPTGGNSYEQYF. Written as DNA, the CDR3 is TGTGCCAGCAGTCCTACAGGGGGCAACTCCTACGAGCAGTACTTC.

This chain connects TRBV4-2 to TRBJ2-7; 8 bases line up with TRBD1. CDR3 length: 16 residues. Germline-derived CDR1 and CDR2 are LGHNA and YNFKEQ. The V and J ends lost 2 bases and 7 bases, in that order; junction bases with no gene match: 13. This CDR3 reads CASSQPGQGGINEQYF. CDR3 nucleotides: TGTGCCAGCAGCCAACCCGGACAGGGCGGGATTAATGAGCAGTACTTC.

Only one count was recorded for this clonotype. A much larger clone lies one base from this, so it may be a read error. The chain recombines TRBV4-2 with TRBJ2-3; D gene unclear. This CDR3 spans 15 amino acids. Germline V gene lookup returns CDR1 LGHNA and CDR2 YNFKEQ. CDR3 loop: CASSQATIGTETQYF. As DNA, the CDR3 is TGTGCCAGCAGCCAAGCCACCATAGGCACAGAGACGCAGTATTTT.

This clonotype was seen only a few times. V gene TRBV6-2 or TRBV6-3 combines with J gene TRBJ2-1; 7 bases are a match to TRBD2. V gave up 10 bases and J gave up 0 bases; unmatched junction bases: 6. CDR1 and CDR2 (germline): MNHEY, SVGEGT. CDR3 length equals 14 residues. The CDR3 DNA reads TGTGCCAATACGGGGGGAATCTCCTACAATGAGCAGTTCTTC. It codes for CANTGGISYNEQFF.

The chain combines TRBV20-1 with TRBJ2-5; D unclear. This CDR3 has 17 residues. V was cut by 6 bases and J by 1 base, with 24 bases left in between. The V gene's germline CDR1 is DFQATT and CDR2 SNEGSKA (reference sequence). CDR3 in amino acids: CSAPSSSARNFQETQYF. The CDR3 DNA follows: TGCAGTGCCCCTTCATCATCGGCGAGAAATTTCCAAGAGACCCAGTACTTC.

The rearrangement links TRBV11-2 to TRBJ1-2; the D gene is possibly TRBD1 (5 bases). V was shortened by 5 bases and J by 7 bases, with 11 bases between the two germline ends. Germline CDR1 and CDR2: SGHAT and FQNNGV. CDR3 length: 12 amino acids. The CDR3 reads CASSRRDSGYTF. The CDR3 coding sequence is TGTGCCAGCAGCCGCCGTGACAGTGGCTACACCTTC.

The chain has TRBV12-5 and TRBJ2-3; D is undetermined. Germline CDR1 LGHNT, CDR2 FRNRAP. This CDR3 comprises 14 residues. Between the trimmed V and J ends, which lost 2 bases and 2 bases, there was a span of 8 bases. CDR3 sequence reads: CASGLNRATDTQYF. In DNA, the CDR3 is TGTGCTAGTGGTTTGAACAGAGCCACAGATACGCAGTATTTT.

The V and J genes are TRBV19 and TRBJ2-4, with 7 bases matching TRBD1. The J call may be mistaken, given a closer DNA end match to TRBJ2-7. The V gene's germline CDR1 is LNHDA and CDR2 SQIVND (reference sequence). This CDR3 has 13 residues. The DNA for the CDR3 is TGTGCCAGTAGTTCCTCGGACAGGTACGAGCAGTACTTC. Protein: CASSSSDRYEQYF.

V and J are TRBV5-1 and TRBJ2-3; tentatively, D is TRBD1 (6 bases). This CDR3 is built from 16 residues. The V gene's germline CDR1 is SGHRS and CDR2 YFSETQ. Trimming shortened V by 4 bases and J by 2 bases, and 17 bases separated the two germline ends. The CDR3 nucleotides read TGCGCCAGCAGCCCTTCCGGGACATCTAACACAGATACGCAGTATTTT. Amino acids: CASSPSGTSNTDTQYF.

Only a few counts were recorded for this clonotype. This CDR3 reads CASSAQGSYYGYTF. The CDR3 nucleotides are TGTGCCAGCAGTGCACAGGGATCCTACTATGGCTACACCTTC. The gene calls are TRBV2 and TRBJ1-2; TRBD1 might be the D (6 bases). Germline loops: CDR1 SNHLY, CDR2 FYNNEI. The ends were cut back, 4 bases at V and 3 bases at J, with 12 bases in the middle. The CDR3 is 14 residues long.